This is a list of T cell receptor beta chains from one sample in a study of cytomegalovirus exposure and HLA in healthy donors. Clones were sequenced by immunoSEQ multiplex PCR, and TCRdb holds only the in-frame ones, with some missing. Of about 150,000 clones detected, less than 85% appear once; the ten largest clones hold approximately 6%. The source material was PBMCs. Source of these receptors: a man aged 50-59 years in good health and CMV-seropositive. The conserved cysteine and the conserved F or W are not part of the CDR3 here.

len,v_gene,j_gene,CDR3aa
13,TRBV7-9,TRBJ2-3,SSSARDRYTDTQY
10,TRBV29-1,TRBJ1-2,SVGSGQAGYT
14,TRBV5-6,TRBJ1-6,ASSKGQGAYNSPLH
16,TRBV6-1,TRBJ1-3,ASSEAHVGAASGNTIY
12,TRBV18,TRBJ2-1,ASSGGVVVNEQF
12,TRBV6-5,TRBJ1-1,ASSQTRRGSEAF
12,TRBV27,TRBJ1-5,ASSRQYSNQPQH
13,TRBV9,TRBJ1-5,ASKGRQGDWRPQH
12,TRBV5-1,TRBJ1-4,ASSFGSNGEKLF
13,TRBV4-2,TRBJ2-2,ASGTSGANTGELF
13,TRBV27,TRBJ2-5,ASSSSTDREETQY
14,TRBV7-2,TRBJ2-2,ASSLALQGNTGELF
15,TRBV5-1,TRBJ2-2,ASSFEPSGSPAGELF
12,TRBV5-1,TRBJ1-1,ASTGGGDPTEAF
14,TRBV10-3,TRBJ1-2,AISDAGTGGNYGYT
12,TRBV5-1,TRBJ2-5,ASSAGQPGETQY
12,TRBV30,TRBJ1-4,AWSPGTGFEKLF
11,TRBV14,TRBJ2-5,ASSQLAQETQY
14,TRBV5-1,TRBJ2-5,ASSLTSGRVGETQY
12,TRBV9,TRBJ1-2,ASSGLRQGYGYT
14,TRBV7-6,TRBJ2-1,ASSLVVTGDSNEQF
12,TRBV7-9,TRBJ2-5,ASRSTGGRETQY
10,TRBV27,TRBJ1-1,ASKQGNTEAF
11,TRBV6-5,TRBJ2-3,ASTAGVTDTQY
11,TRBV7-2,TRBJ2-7,ASSPASGYEQY
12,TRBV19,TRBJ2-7,ASSPDREDHEQY